The entry that follows covers one TCR beta chain sequence. Random hexamers were used to reverse transcribe an amount of roughly 0.45 to 1 ug RNA. By means of immunoSEQ multiplex PCR, TCR beta CDR3 spanning 54 Vbeta and 13 Jbeta underwent amplification. Each CDR3 protein is one row after TCRdb ran MiXCR on the immunoSEQ multiplex PCR reads. In the table there are 300,000 or so distinct CDR3 sequences, about 91% of which are singletons. The record originates from a study of CD8 T cells in Susac syndrome. While CD8+ and CD4+ T cells were isolated negatively, TEMRA cells were enriched by FACS. This CDR3 contains 16 residues. In germline, CDR1 is MNHEY, CDR2 SMNVEV (reference sequence). V dropped 4 bases and J dropped 10; count of bases not matched to a gene: 18.

Material: CD4+ T cells from PBMCs. The chain carries TRBV27 and TRBJ1-1; 7 bases map to TRBD1. The TCR comes from a human donor with multiple sclerosis. CDR3 sequence reads: CASSSLTTGLVARAFF. The CDR3 DNA is TGTGCCAGCAGTTCACTTACGACAGGGTTGGTAGCTAGAGCTTTCTTT.